This TCR beta chain was captured in a study of T cells in Graves' hyperthyroidism and ophthalmopathy. Study-level findings and limits: Most thyroid clonotypes with frequency above 0.001 were detected in blood. Ophthalmopathy was model-predicted a median 6.5 months pre-onset.

The CDR3 is 14 amino acids. Between the trimmed V and J ends, which lost 5 bases and 1 base, there was a span of 8 bases. Germline CDR1 is SEHNR and CDR2 is FQNEAQ (reference sequence). It was uncontrolled infection, other autoimmune disease, pregnancy or lactation that excluded patients. Every diagnosis used clinical symptoms, serum thyroxine and TRAb, thyroid ultrasound and orbital computed tomography. Amplified TCR beta CDR3 regions derived from RNA transcripts. HTBI primers were used for first-round RT-PCR of the TCR CDR3. TCRdb processed the multiplex PCR reads anew with MiXCR; each CDR3 protein has one entry. The table lists 500,000 to 650,000 distinct CDR3 sequences, 46% of them singletons, with about 45% in the top ten. Remarks on this clonotype: Its antigen is still unknown.

The receptor was derived from an adult woman with Graves' disease, either hyperthyroidism or ophthalmopathy (not recorded which). The chain is built from TRBV7-9 and TRBJ2-2; unclear D gene. Material: peripheral blood or thyroid tissue (not recorded which). The CDR3 loop is CASSPSMNTGELFF. The CDR3 coding sequence is TGTGCCAGCAGCCCGTCTATGAACACCGGGGAGCTGTTTTTT.